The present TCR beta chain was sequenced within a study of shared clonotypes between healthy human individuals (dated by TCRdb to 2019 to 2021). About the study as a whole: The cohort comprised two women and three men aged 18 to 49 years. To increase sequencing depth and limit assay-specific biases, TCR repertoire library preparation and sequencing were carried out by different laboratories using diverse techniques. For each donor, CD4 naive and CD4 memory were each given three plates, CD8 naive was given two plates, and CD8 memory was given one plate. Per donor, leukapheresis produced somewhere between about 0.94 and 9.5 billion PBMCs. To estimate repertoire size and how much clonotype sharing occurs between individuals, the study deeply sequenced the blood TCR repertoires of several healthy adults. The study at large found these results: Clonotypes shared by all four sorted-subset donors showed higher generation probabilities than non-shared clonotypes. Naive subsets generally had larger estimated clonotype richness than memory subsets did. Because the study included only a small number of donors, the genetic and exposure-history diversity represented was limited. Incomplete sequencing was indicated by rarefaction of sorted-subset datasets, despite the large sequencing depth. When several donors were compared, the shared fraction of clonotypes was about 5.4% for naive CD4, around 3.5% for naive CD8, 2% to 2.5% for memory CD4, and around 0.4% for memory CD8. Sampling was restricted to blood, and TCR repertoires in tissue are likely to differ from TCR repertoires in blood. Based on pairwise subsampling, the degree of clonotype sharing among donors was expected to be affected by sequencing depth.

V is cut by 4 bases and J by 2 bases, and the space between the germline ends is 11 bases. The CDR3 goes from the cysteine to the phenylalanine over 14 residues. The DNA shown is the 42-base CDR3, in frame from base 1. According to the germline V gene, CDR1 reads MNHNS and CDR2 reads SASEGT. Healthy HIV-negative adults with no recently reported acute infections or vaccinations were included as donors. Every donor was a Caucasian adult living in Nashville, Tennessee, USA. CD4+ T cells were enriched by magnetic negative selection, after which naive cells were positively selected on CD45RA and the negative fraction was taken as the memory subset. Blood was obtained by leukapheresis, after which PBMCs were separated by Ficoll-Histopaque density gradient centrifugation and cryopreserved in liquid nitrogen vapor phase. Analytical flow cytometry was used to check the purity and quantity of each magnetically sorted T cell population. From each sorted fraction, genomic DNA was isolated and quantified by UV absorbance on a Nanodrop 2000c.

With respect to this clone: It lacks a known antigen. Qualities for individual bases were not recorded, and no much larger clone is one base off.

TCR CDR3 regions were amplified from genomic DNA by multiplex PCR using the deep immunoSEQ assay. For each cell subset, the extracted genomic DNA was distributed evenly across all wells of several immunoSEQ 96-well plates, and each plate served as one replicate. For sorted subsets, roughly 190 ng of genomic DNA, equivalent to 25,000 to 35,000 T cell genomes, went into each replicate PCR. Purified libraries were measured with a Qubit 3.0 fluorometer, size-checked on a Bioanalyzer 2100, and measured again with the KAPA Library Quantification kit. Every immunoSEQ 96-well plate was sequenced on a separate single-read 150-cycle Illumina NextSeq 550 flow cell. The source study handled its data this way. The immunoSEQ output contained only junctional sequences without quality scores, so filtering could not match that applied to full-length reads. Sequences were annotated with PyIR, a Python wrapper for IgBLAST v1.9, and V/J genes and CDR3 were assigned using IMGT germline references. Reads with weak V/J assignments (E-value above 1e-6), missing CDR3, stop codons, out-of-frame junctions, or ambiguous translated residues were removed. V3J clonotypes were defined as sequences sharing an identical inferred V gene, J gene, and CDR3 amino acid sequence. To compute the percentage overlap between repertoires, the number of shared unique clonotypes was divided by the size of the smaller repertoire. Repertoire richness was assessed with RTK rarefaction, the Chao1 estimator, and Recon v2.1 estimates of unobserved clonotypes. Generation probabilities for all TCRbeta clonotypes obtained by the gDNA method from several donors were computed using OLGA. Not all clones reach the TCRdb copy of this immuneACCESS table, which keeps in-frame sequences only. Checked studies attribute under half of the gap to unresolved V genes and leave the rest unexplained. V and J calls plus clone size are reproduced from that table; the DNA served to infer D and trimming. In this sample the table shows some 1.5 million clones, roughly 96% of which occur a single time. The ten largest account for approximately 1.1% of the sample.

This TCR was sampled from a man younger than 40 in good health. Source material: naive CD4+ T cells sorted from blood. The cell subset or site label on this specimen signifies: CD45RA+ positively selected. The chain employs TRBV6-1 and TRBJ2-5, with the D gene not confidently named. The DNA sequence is TGTGCCAGCAGTGCGCAGGTCTTACAAGAGACCCAGTACTTC. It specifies CASSAQVLQETQYF.